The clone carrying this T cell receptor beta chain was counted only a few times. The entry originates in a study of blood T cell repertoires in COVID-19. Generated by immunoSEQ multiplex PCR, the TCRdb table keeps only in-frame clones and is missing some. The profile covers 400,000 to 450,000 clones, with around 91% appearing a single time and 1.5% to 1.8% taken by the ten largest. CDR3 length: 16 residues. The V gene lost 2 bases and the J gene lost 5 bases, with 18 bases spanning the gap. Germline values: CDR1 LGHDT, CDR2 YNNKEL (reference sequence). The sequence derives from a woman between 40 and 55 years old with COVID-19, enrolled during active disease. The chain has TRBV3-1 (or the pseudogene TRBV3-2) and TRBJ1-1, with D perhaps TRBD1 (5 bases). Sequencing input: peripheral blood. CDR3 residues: CASSQKTGGLGTEAFF. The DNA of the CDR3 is TGTGCCAGCAGCCAAAAAACCGGGGGTCTGGGGACTGAAGCTTTCTTT.